This TCR beta chain was observed in a study of shared clonotypes between healthy human individuals. Overall study: CD4 naive and CD4 memory each took three plates per donor, while CD8 naive took two and CD8 memory one. Study findings and constraints: Generation probabilities were higher for clonotypes shared across all four sorted-subset donors than for unshared ones.

The sample holds one count of this clone. The antigen remains undetermined. Naive-designated CD8 cells lacked CD45RO, were positively enriched for CCR7, and omitted terminally differentiated effector memory CD45RA+ cells. Running of the assay took place at deep level. Measured with immunoSEQ multiplex PCR; TCRdb has only the in-frame clones, and not every one. The sample includes about 1,800,000 clones, 85% to 95% of them seen just once. This clonotype originated in a man younger than 35 in good health. Sequencing was done on a sample of naive CD8+ T cells sorted from blood.

The CDR3 spells CASSLPAVADTEAFF. The CDR3 DNA follows: TGTGCCAGCAGCTTACCGGCAGTTGCTGACACTGAAGCTTTCTTT. The chain joins TRBV7-9 to TRBJ1-1; D is undetermined. Looked up from germline, CDR1 is SEHNR and CDR2 is FQNEAQ (reference sequence). Trimming took off 2 bases at V and 3 bases at J, with 13 bases between the two ends. The CDR3 is made up of 15 amino acids.